This T cell receptor (beta chain) is from a study of cytomegalovirus exposure and HLA in healthy donors. Study outcomes and limitations: Excluded: some indistinguishable V segments such as TRBV6-2 and TRBV6-3.

PCR was performed using 60 Vbeta and 13 Jbeta primers. Original processing methods: Per a later analysis, the number of unique TCR beta chains was roughly 80 million, of which some 10 million were shared. Sequencing was performed with immunoSEQ multiplex PCR; in TCRdb, only in-frame clones are kept and a portion is missing. V and J calls and clone size are copied from that table; D and trimming were computed from the DNA. Counted here are about 160,000 clones, about 86% occurring once; the ten biggest clones make up about 2%. Germline CDR1 and CDR2: SGHRS and YFSETQ. The CDR3 sequence is 13 residues long. As to this clone: The antigen is unknown. Compared with germline, one end of the junction differs, possibly owing to a read error.

Source material: PBMCs. This receptor was taken from a woman aged 18-35 years in good health and CMV-seronegative. The J gene is TRBJ2-7, the V gene TRBV5-1; weak D call: TRBD1 (6 bases). The CDR3, as DNA: TGCGCCAGCACCAGGGACACAACCTACGAGCAGCACTTC. It yields the protein CASTRDTTYEQHF. Filled out from reference TRBV5-1 and TRBJ2-7, the complete variable domain reads KAGVTQTPRYLIKTRGQQVTLSCSPISGHRSVSWYQQTPGQGLQFLFEYFSETQRNKGNFPGRFSGRQFSNSRSEMNVSTLELGDSALYLCASTRDTTYEQHFGPGTRLTVT.